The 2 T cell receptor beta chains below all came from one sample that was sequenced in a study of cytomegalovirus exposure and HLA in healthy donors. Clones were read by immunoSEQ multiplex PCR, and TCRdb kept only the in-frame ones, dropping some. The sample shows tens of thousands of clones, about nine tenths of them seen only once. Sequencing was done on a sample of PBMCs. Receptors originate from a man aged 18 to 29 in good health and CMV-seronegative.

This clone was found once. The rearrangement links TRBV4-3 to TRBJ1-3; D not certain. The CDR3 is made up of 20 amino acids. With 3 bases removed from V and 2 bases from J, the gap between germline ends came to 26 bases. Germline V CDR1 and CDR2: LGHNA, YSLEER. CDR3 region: CASSHPRRETGVGAGNTIYF. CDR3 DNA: TGCGCCAGCAGCCATCCCCGGCGGGAGACGGGCGTTGGTGCTGGAAACACCATATATTTT.

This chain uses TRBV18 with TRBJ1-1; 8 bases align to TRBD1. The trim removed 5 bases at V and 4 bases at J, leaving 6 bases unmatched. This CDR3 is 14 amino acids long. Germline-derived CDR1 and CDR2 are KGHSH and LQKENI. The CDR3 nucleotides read TGTGCCAGCTCATCCAGGACAGGGCCCACTGAAGCTTTCTTT. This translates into CASSSRTGPTEAFF.